The source of this T cell receptor (beta chain) is a study of blood T cell repertoires in COVID-19. Study overall: From T cells, B-cell-depleted T cells, or PBMCs came the material, which was cDNA or gDNA.

Original handling: Researchers report that nucleated cell counts were estimated from reference gene primer amplification. Some clones are missing from TCRdb's copy, which holds only in-frame ones; the method was immunoSEQ multiplex PCR. V, J and clone size derive from that table, while D and trimming were established from the DNA sequence. The table records around 150,000 clones, approximately 80% of them present only once. The germline CDR1 and CDR2 sequences are SGHDN and FVKESK. V dropped 4 bases and J dropped 2 bases, with 14 bases sitting between them. The CDR3 is made up of 15 amino acids. Sample: peripheral blood. The chain has TRBV14 and TRBJ2-5, with D unclear. This sequence originates from a human donor in a cohort sampled during active COVID-19. CDR3: CASSPSAARQETQYF. The DNA of the CDR3 is TGTGCCAGCAGCCCCTCGGCAGCGCGGCAAGAGACCCAGTACTTC.